The present TCR beta chain was sequenced within a study of identifying expanded T cells in peripheral blood (dated by TCRdb to the late 2010s). Some background on the complete study: Four technical replicates, made by sequencing separate aliquots from the same pool of genomic DNA, were compared pairwise.

The immunoSEQ Assay, which relies on bias-controlled multiplex PCR amplification of genomic DNA, was used to profile TCRbeta CDR3 regions. The authors processed their data as follows. The absolute abundance of each unique TCRbeta CDR3 region was quantified after sequences were collapsed and filtered. Differential abundance was tested with two models: a binomial (Fisher-equivalent) model and a beta-binomial model that adds time-dependent variance fitted from healthy donors. Clones with fewer than 5 combined templates were removed, and differential abundance was called for clones with a Benjamini-Hochberg FDR below 0.01. Using the form v = (b*log(k)+a)^2, the beta-binomial variance was modeled as a function of the total template count across the two samples. What TCRdb holds here is the immuneACCESS table cut down to in-frame rearrangements. Part of the clones is not present; checked against another copy, under half of the missing clones reflect an unresolved V gene, and the others are unexplained. Clone size and V and J calls were adopted from that table, with D and trimming inferred from the DNA. A total of approximately 110,000 clones appear in this sample, roughly nine tenths of them only once. The ten largest clones represent just under 8.5% of the sample.

During the collection period, no immune events, such as infections, were documented for the healthy donors. To calibrate time-dependent variance in a beta-binomial model of T-cell clone differential abundance, blood repertoires from healthy donors were used as a training cohort. There were some 10 healthy donors in the training cohort, of whom 3 were female and 7 were male. On average the donors were approximately 42 years old, and their ages spanned roughly 29 to 70 years. Obtained from a commercial supplier, whole blood was collected from each healthy donor at three time points set around two weeks apart. Genomic DNA was extracted from unsorted whole blood for immunosequencing. To note about this clone: The antigen it recognizes is unknown. No quality values exist for individual bases; no much larger clone is one base distant.

Results the study describes overall, beyond this receptor: Across all healthy donors, variance in clone template counts between approximately two-week samples was found to increase significantly with total template count. Between technical replicates the binomial model flagged approximately 1.2 differentially abundant clones, whereas over approximately two weeks the binomial model flagged about 16.4 and over approximately 4 weeks 19 to 20. Across all healthy-donor time intervals, the beta-binomial model significantly lowered both the number of clones called differentially abundant and the false-positive rate. The authors expected that over much longer intervals, such as months to years, biological variance in healthy repertoires might increase even further.

The V end loses 11 bases and the J end loses 2 bases, and a stretch of 19 bases separates them. The CDR3 runs 15 residues from the cysteine to the phenylalanine. Of the read, only the CDR3 DNA is kept; its 45 bases are in frame from base 1. The germline V gene (reference sequence) sets CDR1 to MNHNY and CDR2 to SVGAGI. This receptor was obtained from a person aged 18 to 70 in good health. The specimen sequenced was blood. The chain was built from TRBV6-6 and TRBJ1-5; no D gene is confidently identified. The DNA sequence reads TGTGCCCATCCCCCGTGGAGAGCGGGCAATCAGCCCCAGCATTTT. Its translation reads: CAHPPWRAGNQPQHF.